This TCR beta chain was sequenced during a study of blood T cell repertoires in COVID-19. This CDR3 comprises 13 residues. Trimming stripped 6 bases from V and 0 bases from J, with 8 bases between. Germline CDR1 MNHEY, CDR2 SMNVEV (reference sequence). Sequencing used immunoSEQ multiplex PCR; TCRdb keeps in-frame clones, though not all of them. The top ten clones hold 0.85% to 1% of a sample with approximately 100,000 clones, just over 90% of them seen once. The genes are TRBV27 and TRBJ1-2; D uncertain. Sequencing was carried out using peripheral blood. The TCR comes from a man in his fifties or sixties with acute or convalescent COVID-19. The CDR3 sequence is CASRRQANYGYTF. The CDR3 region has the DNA TGTGCCAGCAGAAGGCAGGCTAACTATGGCTACACCTTC.